The T cell receptor (beta chain) described here comes from a study of shared clonotypes between healthy human individuals. The CDR3 totals 11 residues. V was trimmed by 6 bases and J by 9 bases, leaving 12 bases between them. Germline-derived CDR1 and CDR2 are DFQATT and SNEGSKA (reference sequence). The authors divided CD4+ cells into CD45RA+ naive and CD45RA-negative memory subsets. Profiling relied on immunoSEQ multiplex PCR, and the TCRdb table lists in-frame clones only, not all of them. This sample has roughly 2 million clones; approximately 94% occur once, and the top ten carry over 0.1%. The TCR was taken from a man between 18 and 35 years old in good health. The rearrangement joins TRBV20-1 to TRBJ2-1; D gene uncertain. Sequencing used naive CD4+ T cells sorted from blood. Subset noted: CD45RA+ positively selected. In DNA, the CDR3 is TGCAGTGCCCTAGAGGCCCGTGAGCAGTTCTTC. Translation: CSALEAREQFF.